This T cell receptor (beta chain) is from a study of T-cell reconstitution after alpha-beta-depleted transplantation in children. This clonotype was detected many times. CDR1 is MNHEY, CDR2 SVGAGI, per germline. This CDR3 has 15 residues. Germline trimming cut 4 bases from V and 2 bases from J; bases unmatched to any gene: 8. Unique molecular identifiers were incorporated during preparation of the TCRbeta library. TCRdb redid the calling of the PCR reads with MiXCR, one entry per CDR3 protein. This table has about 270,000 distinct CDR3 sequences, roughly 9.5% appearing once. Sequencing was performed on PBMCs from the stem cell graft donor, taken from the stem cell graft. The chain recombines TRBV6-5 with TRBJ2-7; 7 bases align to TRBD2. The clonotype comes from a human donor who donated a stem cell graft to a child with SCID. The CDR3: CASSLTTGGPYEQYF. CDR3 DNA: TGTGCCAGCAGTTTAACCACGGGGGGACCCTACGAGCAGTACTTC.